The clone carrying this T cell receptor beta chain appeared a single time. This record belongs to a study of PD-L1 blockade in urothelial cancer. This CDR3 has 15 residues. V lost 3 bases to trimming and J lost 8 bases; unmatched junction nucleotides: 9. Germline V lookup: CDR1 SEHNR, CDR2 FQNEAQ (reference sequence). The table came from immunoSEQ multiplex PCR; TCRdb's copy has only in-frame clones and leaves some out. The data contain 57,000 or so clones, around 80% of them seen just once; the ten biggest clones take up approximately 4.7%. The receptor comes from a man aged 70-80 years with urothelial cancer. The V gene is TRBV7-9, the J gene TRBJ2-1, with 8 bases that match TRBD2. Sequencing used PBMCs, obtained around atezolizumab (anti-PD-L1) treatment. CDR3 in DNA: TGTGCCAGCAGCTTGCCCGCGGGAGGCTTATATGAGCAGTTCTTC. This translates into CASSLPAGGLYEQFF.